Included here is one TCR beta chain sequence, with context. From the 5' RACE reads, TCRdb lists one entry per CDR3 protein and no DNA. The repertoire shows about 160,000 distinct CDR3 sequences; the top ten hold approximately 2.5%. The data originate from a study of monozygotic twins with inflammatory bowel disease. CDR1 and CDR2 from the germline V gene are SGHVS and FNYEAQ. The CDR3 runs 13 residues. The chain uses TRBV7-6 and TRBJ2-1; TCRdb outputs TRBD2, but without DNA this stays unchecked. The sequence came from a human donor with ulcerative colitis or Crohn's disease, or a healthy co-twin of an affected twin (not recorded which). Sequenced sample: blood. The CDR3 protein is CASSLDLKGEQFF.